This is a list of T cell receptor beta chains from one sample in a study of blood T cell repertoires in COVID-19. Profiling relied on immunoSEQ multiplex PCR, and the TCRdb table lists in-frame clones only, not all of them. This sample carries about 50,000 clones, approximately 83% of them seen once, and the ten largest clones take under 7%. Source material: peripheral blood. These receptors were collected from a man aged 70 or older with active COVID-19. The CDR3 runs from the conserved cysteine through the conserved F or W. The D gene is left open where the match is weak. Not every row has a clone size; where given, it reads once, few, many or a size class.

CDR3 DNA: TGTGCCAGCAGCGTAACCGGGACAGGGGGTTCACCCCTCCACTTT; CDR3 protein: CASSVTGTGGSPLHF; J gene: TRBJ1-6; clone size: NA; D gene: TRBD1; V gene: TRBV9
CDR3 DNA: TGTGCCAGCAGCTTACAGGGGCCGTTGGCCTACAATGAGCAGTTCTTC; CDR3 protein: CASSLQGPLAYNEQFF; J gene: TRBJ2-1; clone size: NA; D gene: TRBD1; V gene: TRBV5-6
CDR3 DNA: TGTGCCAGCAGCCCCGTAGGGGTCCCCTACGAGCAGTACTTC; CDR3 protein: CASSPVGVPYEQYF; J gene: TRBJ2-7; clone size: NA; D gene: NA; V gene: TRBV5-6
CDR3 DNA: TGTGCCAGTAGAAGGACTAGCGGCACCACAGATACGCAGTATTTT; CDR3 protein: CASRRTSGTTDTQYF; J gene: TRBJ2-3; clone size: once; D gene: TRBD2; V gene: TRBV19
CDR3 DNA: TGTGCCAGCAGTTACTCGCCAGACACCGGGGAGCTGTTTTTT; CDR3 protein: CASSYSPDTGELFF; J gene: TRBJ2-2; clone size: few; D gene: NA; V gene: TRBV6-5
CDR3 DNA: TGTGCCAGCAGCTTCGGACAGGACTCCTACGAGCAGTACTTC; CDR3 protein: CASSFGQDSYEQYF; J gene: TRBJ2-7; clone size: few; D gene: TRBD1; V gene: TRBV5-4
CDR3 DNA: TGCGCCAGCAGCCAAGGGGGCGGCCCAGATACGCAGTATTTT; CDR3 protein: CASSQGGGPDTQYF; J gene: TRBJ2-3; clone size: NA; D gene: NA; V gene: TRBV4-3
CDR3 DNA: TGCGCCAGCAGCCTCGACAGGGGGCTGGTCTACGAGCAGTACTTC; CDR3 protein: CASSLDRGLVYEQYF; J gene: TRBJ2-7; clone size: NA; D gene: TRBD1; V gene: TRBV4-3
CDR3 DNA: TGCGCCAGCAGCCAAGATCTACTAGCGGGGGCAACAGATACGCAGTATTTT; CDR3 protein: CASSQDLLAGATDTQYF; J gene: TRBJ2-3; clone size: NA; D gene: TRBD2; V gene: TRBV4-3
CDR3 DNA: TGCGCCAGCAGCCAAGTATGGACAGGGGCCCCCGGTCAGCCCCAGCATTTT; CDR3 protein: CASSQVWTGAPGQPQHF; J gene: TRBJ1-5; clone size: NA; D gene: TRBD1; V gene: TRBV4-1